Each of the 6 T cell receptor beta chains below was sequenced from the same sample in a study of T-cell memory formation after mild COVID-19. MiXCR, applied by TCRdb to the 5' RACE reads, yields one record per CDR3 protein. The sample carries approximately 290,000 distinct CDR3 sequences, 15% recorded once. Material: PBMCs or a T cell subset sorted from them (not recorded which). These receptors were taken from a man between 18 and 35 years old who had mild COVID-19 (a few samples of this study predate the infection). Cell type and time point are not known.

The chain couples TRBV20-1 to TRBJ2-4; 9 nucleotides match TRBD1. The trim removed 3 bases at V and 6 bases at J, leaving 9 bases unmatched. The CDR3 contains 15 residues. CDR1 and CDR2 (germline): DFQATT, SNEGSKA (reference sequence). CDR3 sequence (DNA): TGCAGTGCTAGGAAACGACAGGGGGTGAGAAACATTCAGTACTTC. Protein: CSARKRQGVRNIQYF.

The chain recombines TRBV6-6 with TRBJ2-5; D is possibly TRBD2 (7 bases). From germline, CDR1 is MNHNY and CDR2 SVGAGI (reference sequence). Trimming took 2 bases from V and 1 from J, leaving 20 bases between them. The CDR3 has 18 amino acids. The CDR3 region has the DNA TGTGCCAGCAGTTACGGAGGGGTTCGCGGGGGCCGCCAAGAGACCCAGTACTTC. Translated: CASSYGGVRGGRQETQYF.

This clonotype was seen more than once but under ten times. V and J are TRBV28 and TRBJ1-2; D call uncertain. Germline V lookup: CDR1 MDHEN, CDR2 SYDVKM. V lost 2 bases, J lost 3 bases, and 10 bases lay in between. The CDR3 has 14 residues. The CDR3 DNA reads as TGTGCCAGCAGTTTAACCCAGGCCCACTATGGCTACACCTTC. This encodes CASSLTQAHYGYTF.

The chain links TRBV20-1 to TRBJ1-1; D is unclear. Germline V CDR1 and CDR2: DFQATT, SNEGSKA (reference sequence). The CDR3 runs 13 residues. The germline V and J ends were trimmed by 3 bases and 5 bases, with 13 bases remaining between them. DNA for the CDR3: TGCAGTGCTAGCCGGGATTTATCTACTGAAGCTTTCTTT. This gives the protein CSASRDLSTEAFF.

There are a few counts of this clonotype. The chain combines TRBV7-9 with TRBJ1-2; 8 bases line up with TRBD1. The trim removed 3 bases at V and 3 bases at J, leaving 6 bases unmatched. The CDR3 length is 15 residues. The germline V gene has CDR1 SEHNR and CDR2 FQNEAQ (reference sequence). The CDR3 sequence: CASSFGNRGDYGYTF. The DNA of the CDR3 is TGTGCCAGCAGCTTCGGGAACAGGGGGGACTATGGCTACACCTTC.

The chain has TRBV29-1 and TRBJ1-1, with 7 bases matching TRBD1. Trimming took 6 bases from V and 6 from J; bases not matched to a gene: 10. The CDR3 runs to 13 residues. Germline assignment: CDR1 SQVTM and CDR2 ANQGSEA. In DNA form, the CDR3 reads TGCAGCGTCCCTCCGGGACAGCGCTCTGAAGCTTTCTTT. This translates into CSVPPGQRSEAFF.